This T cell receptor (beta chain) was observed in a study of T cells expressing NK-cell markers. Study details: Seven HCMV-seropositive donors and one seronegative donor made up the eight sequenced donors.

On this clonotype itself: The antigen is not known.

TCRdb derives one entry per CDR3 protein from the 5' RACE reads, leaving out DNA. Recorded for this sample: 350,000 to 450,000 distinct CDR3 sequences. General study results and limits: Of the CD8+ T cells in more than five donors, about 1.0-7.0% belonged to dominant NKG2C+ clonotypes. The CD3+CD56-NKG2C+ fraction of a few donors was likewise dominated by these clonotypes.

This clonotype was obtained from a man aged 18-70 years in good health. The sample consisted of blood T cells: a sorted CD56 or NKG2C T cell subset, CD4+ or CD8+ T cells, or bulk PBMC T cells (not recorded which).

Here the CDR3 reads CASALPGTEQYF. The chain recombines TRBV12-5 with TRBJ2-7; TCRdb calls TRBD1, which cannot be checked without DNA. The CDR3 contains 12 residues. CDR1 LGHNT and CDR2 FRNRAP come from the germline V gene.